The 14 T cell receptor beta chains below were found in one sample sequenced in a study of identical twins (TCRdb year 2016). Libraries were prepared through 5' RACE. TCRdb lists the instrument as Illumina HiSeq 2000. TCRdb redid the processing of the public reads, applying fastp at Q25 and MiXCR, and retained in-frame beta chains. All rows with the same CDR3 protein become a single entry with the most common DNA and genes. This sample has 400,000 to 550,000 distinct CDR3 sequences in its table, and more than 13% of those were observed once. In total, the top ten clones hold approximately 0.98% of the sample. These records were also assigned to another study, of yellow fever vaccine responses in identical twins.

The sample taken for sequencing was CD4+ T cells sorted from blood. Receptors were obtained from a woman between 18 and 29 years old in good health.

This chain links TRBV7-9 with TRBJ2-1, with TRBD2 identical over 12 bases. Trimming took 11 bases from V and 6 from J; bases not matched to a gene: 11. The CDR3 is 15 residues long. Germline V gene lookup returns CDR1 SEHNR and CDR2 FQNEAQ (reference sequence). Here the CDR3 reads CAGQDGLAGTNEQFF. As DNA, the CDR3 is TGTGCCGGACAAGACGGACTAGCGGGGACCAATGAGCAGTTCTTC.

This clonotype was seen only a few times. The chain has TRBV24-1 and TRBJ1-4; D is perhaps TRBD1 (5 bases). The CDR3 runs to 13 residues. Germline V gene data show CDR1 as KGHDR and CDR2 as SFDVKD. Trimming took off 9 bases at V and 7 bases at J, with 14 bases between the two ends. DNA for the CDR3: TGTGCCACCGGCGACAGTCAAGGTGAAAAACTGTTTTTT. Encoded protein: CATGDSQGEKLFF.

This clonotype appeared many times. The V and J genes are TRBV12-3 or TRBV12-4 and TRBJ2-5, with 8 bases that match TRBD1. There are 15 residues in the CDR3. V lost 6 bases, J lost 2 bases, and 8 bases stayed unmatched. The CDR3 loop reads CASSRQGKAQETQYF. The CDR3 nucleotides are TGTGCCAGCAGCCGACAGGGGAAGGCGCAAGAGACCCAGTACTTC.

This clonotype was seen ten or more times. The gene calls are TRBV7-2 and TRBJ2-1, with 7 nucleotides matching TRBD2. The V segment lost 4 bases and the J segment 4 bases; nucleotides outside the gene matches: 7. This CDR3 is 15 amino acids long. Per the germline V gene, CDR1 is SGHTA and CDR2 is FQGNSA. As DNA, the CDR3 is TGTGCCAGCAGCTCCCAGGCGGGGGTATACAATGAGCAGTTCTTC. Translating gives CASSSQAGVYNEQFF.

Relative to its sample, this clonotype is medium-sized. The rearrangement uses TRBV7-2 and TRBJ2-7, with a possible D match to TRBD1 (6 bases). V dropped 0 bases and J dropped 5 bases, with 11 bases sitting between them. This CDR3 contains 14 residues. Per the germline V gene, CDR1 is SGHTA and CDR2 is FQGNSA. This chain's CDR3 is CASSLAVQGHEQYF. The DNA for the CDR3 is TGTGCCAGCAGCTTAGCGGTACAGGGCCACGAGCAGTACTTC.

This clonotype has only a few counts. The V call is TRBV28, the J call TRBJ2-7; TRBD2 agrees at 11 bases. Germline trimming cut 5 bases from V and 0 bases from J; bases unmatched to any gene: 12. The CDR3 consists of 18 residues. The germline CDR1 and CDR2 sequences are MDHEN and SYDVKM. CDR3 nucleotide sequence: TGTGCCAGCAGTCCCCTAACTAGCGGGAGACCCAGCTCCTACGAGCAGTACTTC. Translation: CASSPLTSGRPSSYEQYF.

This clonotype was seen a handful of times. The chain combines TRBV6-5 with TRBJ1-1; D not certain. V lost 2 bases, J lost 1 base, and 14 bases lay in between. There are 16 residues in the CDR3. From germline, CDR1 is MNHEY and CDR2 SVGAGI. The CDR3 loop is CASSYLVKGKNTEAFF. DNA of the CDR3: TGTGCCAGCAGTTACCTCGTGAAGGGTAAGAACACTGAAGCTTTCTTT.

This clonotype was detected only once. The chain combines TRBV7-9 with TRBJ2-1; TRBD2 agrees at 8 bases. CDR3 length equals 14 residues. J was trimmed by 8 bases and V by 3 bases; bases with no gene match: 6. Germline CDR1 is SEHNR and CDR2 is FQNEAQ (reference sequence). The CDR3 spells CASSFSGGGYEQFF. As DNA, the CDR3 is TGTGCCAGCAGCTTCTCGGGGGGGGGCTATGAGCAGTTCTTC.

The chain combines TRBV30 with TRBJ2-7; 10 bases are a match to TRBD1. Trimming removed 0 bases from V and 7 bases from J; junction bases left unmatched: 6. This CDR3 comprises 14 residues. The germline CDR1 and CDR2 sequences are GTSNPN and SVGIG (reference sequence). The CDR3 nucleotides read TGTGCCTGGAGTGTGAGACAGGGGGCATCAGAGCAGTACTTC. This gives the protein CAWSVRQGASEQYF. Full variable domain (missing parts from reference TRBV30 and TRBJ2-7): SQTIHQWPATLVQPVGSPLSLECTVEGTSNPNLYWYRQAAGRGLQLLFYSVGIGQISSEVPQNLSASRPQDRQFILSSKKLLLSDSGFYLCAWSVRQGASEQYFGPGTRLTVT.

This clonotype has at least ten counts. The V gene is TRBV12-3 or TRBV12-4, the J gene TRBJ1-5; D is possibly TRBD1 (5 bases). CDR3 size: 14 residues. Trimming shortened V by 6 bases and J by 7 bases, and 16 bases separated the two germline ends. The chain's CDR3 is CASSPGGNGQPQHF. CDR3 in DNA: TGTGCCAGCAGCCCTGGGGGAAATGGGCAGCCCCAGCATTTT.

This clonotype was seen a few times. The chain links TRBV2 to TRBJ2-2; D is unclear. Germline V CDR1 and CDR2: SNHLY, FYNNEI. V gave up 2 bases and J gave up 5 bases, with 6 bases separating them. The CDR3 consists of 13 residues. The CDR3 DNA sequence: TGTGCCAGCAGTGAAACGGTGACCGGGGAGCTGTTTTTT. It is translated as CASSETVTGELFF.

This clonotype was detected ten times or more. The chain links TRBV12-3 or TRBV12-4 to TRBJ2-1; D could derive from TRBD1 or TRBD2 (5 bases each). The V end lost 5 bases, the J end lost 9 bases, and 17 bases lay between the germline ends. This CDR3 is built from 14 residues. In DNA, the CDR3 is TGTGCCAGCAGTCTCCATGAAGGGACGGTTGAGCAGTTCTTC. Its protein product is CASSLHEGTVEQFF.

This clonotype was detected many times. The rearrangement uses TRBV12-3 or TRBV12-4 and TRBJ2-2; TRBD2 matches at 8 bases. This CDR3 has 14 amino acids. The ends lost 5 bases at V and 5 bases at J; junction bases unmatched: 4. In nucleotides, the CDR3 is TGTGCCAGCAGTCCCGGGACTAGGACCGGGGAGCTGTTTTTT. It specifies CASSPGTRTGELFF.

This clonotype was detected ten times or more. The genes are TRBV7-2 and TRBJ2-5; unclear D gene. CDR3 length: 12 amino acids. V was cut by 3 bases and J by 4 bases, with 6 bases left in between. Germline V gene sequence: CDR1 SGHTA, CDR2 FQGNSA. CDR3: CASSLGSETQYF. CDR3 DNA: TGTGCCAGCAGCTTGGGGTCAGAGACCCAGTACTTC.